This is a list of T cell receptor beta chains from one sample in a study of glioma-infiltrating T cells after dendritic cell vaccination. Using immunoSEQ multiplex PCR, the repertoire was profiled, and TCRdb retains in-frame clones only, with some absent. Of roughly 100,000 clones listed, over 65% are singletons. Sequenced here: blood, sampled before dendritic cell vaccination. All receptors derive from a human donor with glioblastoma. CDR3s include the opening cysteine and the closing phenylalanine or tryptophan.

j_call	cdr3_length	v_call	cdr3_aa
TRBJ1-5	16	TRBV15	CATSSSGGTPNQPQHF
TRBJ2-7	14	TRBV5-8	CASSGYTGIYEQYF
TRBJ2-5	14	TRBV30	CAWSVRGGIETQYF
TRBJ2-3	17	TRBV6-4	CASSDLAGGPGTDTQYF
TRBJ2-1	19	TRBV7-6	CASSYQRGSGGSSYNEQFF
TRBJ2-7	13	TRBV6-5	CASRDSSSYEQYF
TRBJ2-3	17	TRBV9	CASSSRTSGSRTDTQYF
TRBJ2-2	15	TRBV15	CATSSSGAVTGELFF
TRBJ2-5	15	TRBV30	CAWSVSGRRRETQYF
TRBJ2-1	15	TRBV9	CASSTTSGTYNEQFF
TRBJ2-5	16	TRBV7-7	CASSATGLAGEETQYF
TRBJ2-1	13	TRBV7-9	CASIQYGEGEQFF
TRBJ1-6	12	TRBV7-3	CASREVNSPLHF
TRBJ2-7	14	TRBV6-5	CASSYRESSYEQYF
TRBJ2-2	15	TRBV27	CASEASGRLRGELFF
TRBJ2-6	20	TRBV19	CASTLRLGSGGLSGANVLTF
TRBJ2-1	13	TRBV25-1	CASSPPRVNEQFF
TRBJ1-1	15	TRBV19	CASRNEGGRFTEAFF
TRBJ1-2	15	TRBV19	CASSIGAGSDYGYTF
TRBJ2-5	12	TRBV11-3	CASSLDQAPQYF
TRBJ2-3	14	TRBV6-5	CASSPLAGRDTQYF
TRBJ2-1	18	TRBV12-2	CASRLVSSGRAKDNEQFF
TRBJ1-4	12	TRBV28	CASSSGGEKLFF
TRBJ2-1	19	TRBV6-1	CASSETLTTSGGPYNEQFF
TRBJ1-2	11	TRBV30	CAWSVGVGYTF
TRBJ1-6	14	TRBV27	CASSFGGRGSPLHF
TRBJ2-7	15	TRBV7-2	CASSFWGGQSYEQYF
TRBJ2-7	15	TRBV4-1	CASSQEDRDSYEQYF
TRBJ2-3	16	TRBV10-2	CASTRAGTGATDTQYF
TRBJ1-3	15	TRBV6-5	CASSYSFRAGNTIYF
TRBJ1-2	13	TRBV5-4	CASSPGFNYGYTF
TRBJ2-5	14	TRBV6-5	CASRPTGGEETQYF
TRBJ2-7	16	TRBV2	CASSVGSSGGAYEQYF
TRBJ1-6	16	TRBV7-6	CASSLTGTAANSPLHF
TRBJ2-5	18	TRBV11-2	CASSLEGLWLAGGETQYF
TRBJ2-7	14	TRBV2	CASNGLAPFSQQYF
TRBJ1-2	13	TRBV7-2	CASSLTRSYGYTF
TRBJ1-1	14	TRBV6-5	CASSYLGTNTEAFF
TRBJ1-3	16	TRBV27	CASSLHGGPTGNTIYF